This TCR beta chain was recovered during a study of T cells in Graves' hyperthyroidism and ophthalmopathy. Study-wide findings and caveats: With a median lead of approximately six months before onset, the model predicted ophthalmopathy.

Amplification of TCR beta CDR3 regions used RNA as the template. The primer set for the first-round RT-PCR of the TCR CDR3 was HTBI. One entry per CDR3 protein, called by TCRdb with MiXCR from the multiplex PCR reads. The sample gives about 700,000 distinct CDR3 sequences, 11% to 15% of which show up once; roughly 10% is in the top ten. This clonotype showed up many times. Its target is unknown. The CDR3 is 13 amino acids. V trimming: 3 bases; J trimming: 3 bases; junction bases outside the gene matches: 5. Germline loops: CDR1 GTSNPN, CDR2 SVGIG (reference sequence). The receptor was derived from a woman between 18 and 29 years old with Graves' hyperthyroidism. The J gene is TRBJ2-7, the V gene TRBV30; TRBD1 aligns across 7 bases. Input material: blood. CDR3 bases: TGTGCCTGGAGCCAAGGGGGCAGCTACGAGCAGTACTTC. This encodes CAWSQGGSYEQYF.